The 4 T cell receptor beta chains below were found in one sample sequenced in a study of a mutant IDH1 vaccine in newly diagnosed glioma. These receptors have no identified antigens. The sample's time point: week 47, end of study. With topical imiquimod, each dose of the vaccine consisted of 300 ug of mutant IDH1 20-mer peptide. Sequenced by immunoSEQ multiplex PCR; TCRdb stores in-frame clones only, minus some. The table has 20,000 to 30,000 clones, around 76% seen once. The specimen was PBMCs, collected from a glioma patient whose treatment included an IDH1 peptide vaccine. The receptors were sampled from a man between 40 and 49 years old with glioma. Some clones in this sample may be carry-over from other donors' samples.

This clone came up a few times. The chain uses TRBV5-6 and TRBJ1-6; D uncertain. Germline V gene lookup returns CDR1 SGHDT and CDR2 YYEEEE. V was trimmed by 2 bases and J by 0 bases, leaving 15 bases between them. This CDR3 comprises 18 residues. CDR3 amino acids: CASSFLSTVSSYNSPLHF. The CDR3 nucleotides read TGTGCCAGCAGCTTCTTATCTACCGTGAGCTCCTATAATTCACCCCTCCACTTT.

This clone was seen a few times. The chain is built from TRBV6-1 and TRBJ1-1; D remains unclear. Germline loops: CDR1 MNHNS, CDR2 SASEGT. The CDR3 contains 13 residues. Trimming removed 6 bases at V and 2 bases at J, with 10 bases between. This CDR3 reads CASRREGNTEAFF. For the CDR3, the DNA is TGTGCCAGCAGGAGGGAGGGAAACACTGAAGCTTTCTTT.

The J gene is TRBJ1-1, the V gene TRBV5-1, with D uncertain. V was clipped by 1 base and J by 3 bases, with 10 bases between them. This CDR3 comprises 14 residues. Germline CDR1 SGHRS, CDR2 YFSETQ. The CDR3 here is CASSLISADTEAFF. CDR3 in DNA: TGCGCCAGCAGCTTGATCAGCGCGGACACTGAAGCTTTCTTT.

V is TRBV4-1 and J is TRBJ2-3; no clear D. Germline V gene sequence: CDR1 MGHRA, CDR2 YSYEKL. The CDR3 consists of 14 residues. With 2 bases removed from V and 6 bases from J, the gap between germline ends came to 12 bases. Written as DNA, the CDR3 is TGCGCCAGCAGCCAACAAAAGATGTGGGATACGCAGTATTTT. This translates into CASSQQKMWDTQYF.